The present TCR beta chain was sequenced within a study of regulatory T cells in long-lasting Graves disease (dated by TCRdb to the early 2020s). Some background on the complete study: Patients with newly diagnosed Graves' disease had been on antithyroid drugs for under 3 months. This study used TCR sequencing and RNA sequencing of peripheral blood to compare persistent Graves' disease patients against newly diagnosed Graves' disease patients. The study was registered as a clinical trial and conducted in China. A total of roughly 33 samples underwent TCR sequencing: around 13 from persistent and about 20 from newly diagnosed Graves' disease patients.

The protocol used for the library was multiplex PCR. The sequencer listed for this sample is Illumina HiSeq 4000. CDR3 regions were amplified by Arm-PCR with iRepertoire HTBI primers to construct TCR beta libraries. Before sequencing, the PCR products underwent gel purification. Per the source publication's procedure: A total of 62 TRBV and 14 TRBJ segments were identified across samples and were used for gene usage analysis of CDR3 amino acid clonotypes. COPE and FqMerger were used to merge the filtered high-quality paired reads into contigs. Contigs were aligned with BLAST to IMGT TRBV, TRBD and TRBJ reference genes, and CDR3 was defined per IMGT. Highly expanded clones were defined as clonotypes with a frequency above 0.1%. Shannon entropy served as the measure of repertoire diversity, while the Gini coefficient captured V-J evenness. A clonotype was considered public if more than one individual shared it. Clones were called with MiXCR by TCRdb after fastp trimmed the public reads at Q25, and only in-frame beta chains were retained. Each entry merges the rows of one CDR3 protein and shows their most common DNA and genes. TCRdb assigned the V and J calls; the authors' analysis was not used. In this sample the table shows fewer than 350,000 distinct CDR3 sequences, 15% to 20% of which occur a single time. The ten top clones hold about 39% of the sample.

The sample's time point, from its label and the paper: newly diagnosed GD, antithyroid drugs for less than 3 months. For both TCR sequencing and RNA sequencing, RNA was extracted from PBMCs in TRIzol. The diagnosis of Graves' disease followed American Thyroid Association guidelines. The patients came from an endocrinology department in Xi'an, China. From each patient, 8 to 10 milliliters of peripheral blood was collected into an EDTA anticoagulant tube. Ficoll Paque Plus density gradient separation was used to isolate PBMCs, and no further T cell sorting was performed. RNA quality was checked with an Agilent 2100 Bioanalyzer and agarose gel, and concentration with a NanoDrop 2000. A word on this clonotype: The specificity of this receptor is unknown. The input lacks base qualities; no much larger clone sits a single base away.

Study-level results and caveats: Sequencing and analysis were limited to the TCR beta chain. Compared with newly diagnosed patients, persistent Graves' disease patients had lower TCR Shannon entropy and fewer highly expanded clones, which suggests clonal expansion. The authors noted that the small sample size was a limitation that may lower accuracy. Patients with persistent disease shared more public clonotypes (about 2,700) than newly diagnosed patients did (more than 900). The study examined only peripheral blood because the primary lesion, thyroid tissue, could not be accessed.

The receptor comes from a female donor with Graves disease. The material was peripheral blood mononuclear cells (PBMCs), obtained at new diagnosis, from a patient treated with antithyroid drugs.

The DNA sequence is TGTGCCAGCAGCTTGGACAGGGACACTGGCTACACCTTC. This sequence encodes CASSLDRDTGYTF. The chain uses TRBV7-8 and TRBJ1-2; 8 bases in between match TRBD1. CDR1 and CDR2 are drawn from the germline V gene: SGHVS, FQNEAQ. V loses 3 bases at its end and J loses 7 bases; junction bases beyond the gene matches: 4. The CDR3 starts with the cysteine, ends with the phenylalanine, and has 13 residues. Of the read, only the CDR3 DNA is kept; its 39 bases are in frame from base 1.